This T cell receptor beta chain stems from a study of T cell changes during pregnancy in multiple sclerosis. Trimming pared 4 bases from V and 3 bases from J, leaving 13 bases between. The CDR3 sequence is 14 residues long. Germline assignment: CDR1 PRHDT and CDR2 FYEKMQ (reference sequence). Produced via immunoSEQ multiplex PCR; TCRdb's table is partial and in-frame only. This sample has just under 100,000 clones, with roughly 92% found just once. Source: peripheral blood, taken after pregnancy. The chain recombines TRBV13 with TRBJ2-7, with D perhaps matching TRBD2 (6 bases). The TCR comes from a female donor with multiple sclerosis, enrolled in a pregnancy study. CDR3 in DNA: TGTGCCAGCAGCTCCCGGAGGGCCCTCTACGAGCAGTACTTC. Encoded protein: CASSSRRALYEQYF.